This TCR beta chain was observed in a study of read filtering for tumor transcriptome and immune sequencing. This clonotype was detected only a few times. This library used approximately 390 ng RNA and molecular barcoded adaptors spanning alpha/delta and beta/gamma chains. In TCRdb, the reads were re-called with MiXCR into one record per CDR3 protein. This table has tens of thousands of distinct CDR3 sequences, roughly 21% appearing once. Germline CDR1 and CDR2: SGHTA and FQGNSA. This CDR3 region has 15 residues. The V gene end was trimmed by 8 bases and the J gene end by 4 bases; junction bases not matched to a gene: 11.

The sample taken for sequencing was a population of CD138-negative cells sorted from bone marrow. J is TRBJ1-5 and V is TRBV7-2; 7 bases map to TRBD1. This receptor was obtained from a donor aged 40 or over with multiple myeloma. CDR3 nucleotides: TGTGCCAGCGGCTCCGGACAGGCTACTAATCAGCCCCAGCATTTT. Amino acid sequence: CASGSGQATNQPQHF.